Listed here are 29 T cell receptor beta chains from one sample, sequenced in a study of cytomegalovirus exposure and HLA in healthy donors. Primers for the PCR totalled 60 Vbeta and 13 Jbeta. Assay: immunoSEQ multiplex PCR; the TCRdb copy retains only in-frame clones and omits some. The data hold 150,000 to 200,000 clones, with 75% observed a single time. The sequencing input was PBMCs. Source of these receptors: a woman aged 35 to 49 in good health and CMV-seropositive.

The chain employs TRBV6-1 and TRBJ1-4; a possible D gene is TRBD1 (5 bases). Trimming removed 6 bases from V and 1 base from J, with 9 bases in between. The CDR3 contains 14 residues. Germline CDR1 and CDR2: MNHNS and SASEGT. CDR3 region: CASRPDRTNEKLFF. Here the CDR3 DNA reads TGTGCCAGCAGGCCTGACAGAACTAATGAAAAACTGTTTTTT.

The rearrangement links TRBV14 to TRBJ1-2; maybe TRBD1 (5 bases). Between the trimmed V and J ends, which lost 4 bases and 3 bases, there was a span of 18 bases. Germline V CDR1 and CDR2: SGHDN, FVKESK. The CDR3 consists of 16 residues. CDR3 loop: CASSPPPGGEYYGYTF. For the CDR3, the DNA is TGTGCCAGCAGCCCCCCACCCGGGGGGGAGTACTATGGCTACACCTTC.

Here the CDR3 DNA reads TGTGCCAGCAGTTTAGACGGGAACTCTGGAAACACCATATATTTT. Its translation is CASSLDGNSGNTIYF. The chain has TRBV27 and TRBJ1-3; D uncertain. The V end lost 2 bases, the J end lost 0 bases, and 8 bases lay between the germline ends. CDR1 and CDR2 (germline): MNHEY, SMNVEV (reference sequence). This CDR3 is built from 15 residues.

The chain joins TRBV19 to TRBJ1-5, with 11 bases matching TRBD1. With V trimmed by 4 bases and J by 5 bases, 7 bases remained unmatched. From germline, CDR1 is LNHDA and CDR2 SQIVND (reference sequence). The CDR3 consists of 16 residues. The CDR3 coding sequence is TGTGCCAGTAGTAGCGGACAGGGGGCAACCTATCAGCCCCAGCATTTT. It is translated as CASSSGQGATYQPQHF. The whole variable domain, filled in from reference TRBV19 and TRBJ1-5, reads DGGITQSPKYLFRKEGQNVTLSCEQNLNHDAMYWYRQDPGQGLRLIYYSQIVNDFQKGDIAEGYSVSREKKESFPLTVTSAQKNPTAFYLCASSSGQGATYQPQHFGDGTRLSIL.

This sequence joins TRBV5-1 and TRBJ2-1, with TRBD2 matching 11 bases. The length of the CDR3 is 16 residues. With V trimmed by 0 bases and J by 4 bases, 3 bases remained unmatched. Germline assignment: CDR1 SGHRS and CDR2 YFSETQ. CDR3 DNA: TGCGCCAGCAGCTTGGGGGGGACTAGCGGATACAATGAGCAGTTCTTC. It specifies CASSLGGTSGYNEQFF.

This chain uses TRBV5-4 with TRBJ2-3; weak D call: TRBD1 (6 bases). The V and J ends lost 1 base and 1 base respectively, with 10 bases between them. The CDR3 is made up of 15 amino acids. Germline CDR1 is SGHNT and CDR2 is YYREEE (reference sequence). Here the CDR3 DNA reads TGTGCCAGCAGCTTGCCAGGGGCCGGCACAGATACGCAGTATTTT. Translation gives CASSLPGAGTDTQYF. Full variable domain (outside the CDR3, taken from reference TRBV5-4 and TRBJ2-3): ETGVTQSPTHLIKTRGQQVTLRCSSQSGHNTVSWYQQALGQGPQFIFQYYREEENGRGNFPPRFSGLQFPNYSSELNVNALELDDSALYLCASSLPGAGTDTQYFGPGTRLTVL.

The chain's CDR3 is CASSFSGTSYNEQFF. CDR3 nucleotide sequence: TGTGCCAGCAGCTTTAGCGGCACCTCCTACAATGAGCAGTTCTTC. The rearrangement uses TRBV7-8 and TRBJ2-1; TRBD2 might be the D (6 bases). V lost 3 bases to trimming and J lost 0 bases, with 9 bases between them. Per the germline V gene, CDR1 is SGHVS and CDR2 is FQNEAQ. The CDR3 sequence is 15 residues long.

The chain is built from TRBV7-9 and TRBJ2-5; D gene unclear. V was cut by 4 bases and J by 0 bases, with 21 bases left in between. The length of the CDR3 is 18 residues. Looked up from germline, CDR1 is SEHNR and CDR2 is FQNEAQ (reference sequence). Here the CDR3 reads CASSSNPPLHSYQETQYF. DNA of the CDR3: TGTGCCAGCAGCTCCAACCCCCCCCTTCACTCGTACCAAGAGACCCAGTACTTC.

The chain carries TRBV7-3 and TRBJ1-2; D perhaps matches TRBD1 (6 bases). The V end was cut by 5 bases, the J end by 3 bases, with 13 bases between. Germline V gene data show CDR1 as SGHTA and CDR2 as FQGTGA. The length of the CDR3 is 14 residues. CDR3 nucleotides: TGTGCCAGCAGCCCTACAGGGAATGACTATGGCTACACCTTC. Translation: CASSPTGNDYGYTF. The whole variable domain, remainder taken from reference TRBV7-3 and TRBJ1-2, is GAGVSQTPSNKVTEKGKYVELRCDPISGHTALYWYRQSLGQGPEFLIYFQGTGAADDSGLPNDRFFAVRPEGSVSTLKIQRTERGDSAVYLCASSPTGNDYGYTFGSGTRLTVV.

The gene calls are TRBV2 and TRBJ1-3; 7 bases are shared with TRBD1. The CDR3 is 15 residues long. J lost 0 bases, V lost 6 bases, and 5 bases had no gene match. Germline V gene sequence: CDR1 SNHLY, CDR2 FYNNEI. The CDR3 DNA is TGTGCCAGCAGGGGACAGCTTAGCTCTGGAAACACCATATATTTT. Its translation is CASRGQLSSGNTIYF. Variable domain in full (rest from reference TRBV2 and TRBJ1-3): EPEVTQTPSHQVTQMGQEVILRCVPISNHLYFYWYRQILGQKVEFLVSFYNNEISEKSEIFDDQFSVERPDGSNFTLKIRSTKLEDSAMYFCASRGQLSSGNTIYFGEGSWLTVV.

The chain uses TRBV19 and TRBJ1-5, with D unresolved. Germline CDR1 is LNHDA and CDR2 is SQIVND (reference sequence). The CDR3 is 15 residues long. Trimming took 8 bases from V and 0 from J, leaving 14 bases between them. CDR3 amino acids: CASSSGLYSNQPQHF. The DNA for the CDR3 is TGTGCCAGTTCGTCGGGATTATATAGCAATCAGCCCCAGCATTTT.

The chain couples TRBV19 to TRBJ1-2, with 11 nucleotides matching TRBD1. Per the germline V gene, CDR1 is LNHDA and CDR2 is SQIVND (reference sequence). The CDR3 sequence is 13 residues long. The V segment lost 7 bases and the J segment 8 bases; nucleotides outside the gene matches: 6. Here the CDR3 reads CASMDRGLEGYTF. As DNA, the CDR3 is TGTGCCAGTATGGACAGGGGGCTTGAAGGCTACACCTTC.

The CDR3 DNA reads as TGTGCCAGCAGCCAACCGGGACTAGCGGTCACCGGGGAGCTGTTTTTT. Encoded protein: CASSQPGLAVTGELFF. This sequence joins TRBV4-2 and TRBJ2-2; 11 nucleotides line up with TRBD2. Germline lookup yields CDR1 LGHNA and CDR2 YNFKEQ. V was clipped by 2 bases and J by 4 bases; unmatched bases: 3. The CDR3 runs 16 residues.

This chain uses TRBV18 with TRBJ2-2, with D perhaps TRBD2 (6 bases). Trimming left V 2 bases short and J 6 bases short, with 16 bases between. Per the germline V gene, CDR1 is KGHSH and CDR2 is LQKENI. This CDR3 region has 16 residues. DNA of the CDR3: TGTGCCAGCTCACCATTGGGAGGAGTGGTGGCCGGGGAGCTGTTTTTT. Protein sequence: CASSPLGGVVAGELFF.

The CDR3 sequence: CASSLAGGRFF. The DNA for the CDR3 is TGTGCCAGCAGTCTAGCGGGAGGGCGGTTCTTC. This chain uses TRBV2 with TRBJ2-1; 12 bases map to TRBD2. This CDR3 is built from 11 residues. The ends lost 5 bases at V and 15 bases at J; junction bases unmatched: 2. The germline V gene has CDR1 SNHLY and CDR2 FYNNEI.

The V and J genes are TRBV5-6 and TRBJ2-3; weak D call: TRBD2 (5 bases). Trimming removed 7 bases at V and 3 bases at J, with 18 bases between. The CDR3 covers 15 residues. Per germline, CDR1 SGHDT and CDR2 YYEEEE. The CDR3 region is CASLGEGLVTDTQYF. CDR3 bases: TGTGCCAGCCTTGGTGAGGGCTTAGTAACAGATACGCAGTATTTT.

CDR3 residues: CASSRLGGSGGFYNEQFF. The CDR3 DNA reads TGCGCCAGCAGCCGCCTCGGGGGGAGCGGGGGATTTTACAATGAGCAGTTCTTC. The chain joins TRBV4-3 to TRBJ2-1, with 8 bases fitting TRBD2. Unmatched junction bases numbered 15, after V lost 4 bases and J lost 4 bases. The CDR3 runs 18 residues. Germline CDR1 is LGHNA and CDR2 is YSLEER.

The rearrangement uses TRBV28 and TRBJ1-1, with 8 bases aligning to TRBD1. The CDR3 contains 15 residues. V shed 8 bases, J shed 1 base, and the junction held 9 bases outside the gene matches. Germline loops: CDR1 MDHEN, CDR2 SYDVKM. This chain's CDR3 is CASSHPGTGNTEAFF. CDR3 in DNA: TGTGCCAGCTCACACCCCGGGACAGGGAACACTGAAGCTTTCTTT.

This clone was observed a single time. The chain is built from TRBV7-9 and TRBJ2-4; possibly TRBD1 for D (6 bases). Trimming stripped 5 bases from V and 1 base from J, with 15 bases between. The CDR3 contains 16 residues. In germline, CDR1 is SEHNR, CDR2 FQNEAQ (reference sequence). The CDR3 sequence is CASSVQGTEAKNIQYF. The CDR3 DNA reads as TGTGCCAGCAGCGTACAGGGTACGGAGGCCAAAAACATTCAGTACTTC.

V gene TRBV28 combines with J gene TRBJ2-7; D gene uncertain. V was shortened by 2 bases and J by 3 bases, with 8 bases between the two germline ends. The CDR3 length is 13 residues. CDR1 MDHEN and CDR2 SYDVKM come from the germline V gene. The CDR3 nucleotides read TGTGCCAGCAGTTTAGACTCGGGCTACGAGCAGTACTTC. It yields the protein CASSLDSGYEQYF. The full variable domain, its missing parts supplied by reference TRBV28 and TRBJ2-7, is DVKVTQSSRYLVKRTGEKVFLECVQDMDHENMFWYRQDPGLGLRLIYFSYDVKMKEKGDIPEGYSVSREKKERFSLILESASTNQTSMYLCASSLDSGYEQYFGPGTRLTVT.

CDR3 sequence (DNA): TGTGCCCTTCCCGGTAGACAGAACACTGAAGCTTTCTTT. Its protein is CALPGRQNTEAFF. The genes are TRBV28 and TRBJ1-1; D gene ambiguous. The CDR3 totals 13 residues. Germline CDR1 MDHEN, CDR2 SYDVKM. Trimming removed 11 bases at V and 1 base at J, with 14 bases between.

A note on this clone: The junction shows a germline mismatch at one end, possibly a read error. The chain combines TRBV5-1 with TRBJ2-2; D may be TRBD2 (5 bases). CDR1 and CDR2 from the germline V gene are SGHRS and YFSETQ. There are 15 residues in the CDR3. CDR3 protein: CASNLALGSTGELFF. The CDR3 DNA follows: TGCGCCAGCAACTTGGCACTAGGGAGCACCGGGGAGCTGTTTTTT.

This sequence joins TRBV7-6 and TRBJ1-2; the match to TRBD1 covers 7 bases. The V gene's germline CDR1 is SGHVS and CDR2 FNYEAQ. This CDR3 has 15 residues. V was pared by 2 bases and J by 8 bases, with 11 bases of the junction left unmatched. CDR3 in amino acids: CASSLNQGVLEGYTF. For the CDR3, the DNA is TGTGCCAGCAGCTTAAACCAGGGGGTTCTTGAGGGCTACACCTTC.

This clone was found a few times. J is TRBJ1-1 and V is TRBV21-1. TRBV21-1 is noted as a pseudogene. The CDR3 extends over 12 amino acids. In DNA, the CDR3 is TGTGCCAGCAGCCGCAGCGACCGAGGAGCTTTCTTT. It translates to CASSRSDRGAFF.

V gene TRBV7-2 combines with J gene TRBJ2-3; TRBD2 agrees at 9 bases. The CDR3 spans 16 residues. The germline gives CDR1 SGHTA, CDR2 FQGNSA. The ends lost 0 bases at V and 1 base at J; junction bases unmatched: 2. CDR3 DNA sequence: TGTGCCAGCAGCTTAGCTAGCGGGAGTGGCACAGATACGCAGTATTTT. This gives the protein CASSLASGSGTDTQYF.

V gene TRBV7-6 combines with J gene TRBJ2-5, with D uncertain. Germline values: CDR1 SGHVS, CDR2 FNYEAQ. The CDR3 runs 14 residues. V shed 0 bases and J shed 1 base, with 6 bases lying between them. In DNA form, the CDR3 reads TGTGCCAGCAGCTTAGCGACTTTCCAAGAGACCCAGTACTTC. This gives the protein CASSLATFQETQYF.

This clone is a singleton in its sample. The chain links TRBV7-9 to TRBJ1-5, with D perhaps matching TRBD1 (5 bases). The V and J ends lost 4 bases and 5 bases respectively, with 9 bases between them. This CDR3 has 13 amino acids. Germline CDR1 reads SEHNR; CDR2 reads FQNEAQ (reference sequence). CDR3 bases: TGTGCCAGCAGCTCGTCCAGGGATCAGCCCCAGCATTTT. Its protein is CASSSSRDQPQHF.

This clone appeared once. This chain connects TRBV20-1 to TRBJ2-1; D remains ambiguous. The germline V gene encodes CDR1 DFQATT and CDR2 SNEGSKA (reference sequence). The CDR3 is made up of 11 amino acids. Trimming removed 6 bases from V and 2 bases from J, with 5 bases in between. The CDR3 DNA sequence: TGCAGTGCGCGCCCCTACAATGAGCAGTTCTTC. This gives the protein CSARPYNEQFF.

The genes are TRBV7-6 and TRBJ2-1; 7 nucleotides line up with TRBD2. Germline assignment: CDR1 SGHVS and CDR2 FNYEAQ. The CDR3 totals 14 residues. V lost 1 base to trimming and J lost 7 bases; unmatched junction nucleotides: 4. The CDR3 DNA is TGTGCCAGCAGCTTAGTAGGACTAGTGAATGAGCAGTTCTTC. It is translated as CASSLVGLVNEQFF.